Shown below are 16 T cell receptor beta chains from a single sample sequenced in a study of blood T cells in healthy people across ages. A second about 7 to 11 cycle PCR used barcoded and J-beta primers. TCRdb fed the 5' RACE reads into MiXCR, producing one record per CDR3 protein. Seen here are about 1.6 million distinct CDR3 sequences, 30% to 35% observed once, and the top ten hold over 9%. Input material: blood. These receptors came from a woman aged 25 to 39 in good health.

The chain uses TRBV20-1 and TRBJ1-5; D possibly corresponds to TRBD1 (5 bases). The CDR3 loop spans 12 amino acids. Per the germline V gene, CDR1 is DFQATT and CDR2 is SNEGSKA (reference sequence). Trimming took off 4 bases at V and 7 bases at J, with 11 bases between the two ends. The CDR3, as DNA: TGCAGTGCTAAGGAGGGGAACCAGCCCCAGCATTTT. It specifies CSAKEGNQPQHF.

The V and J genes are TRBV6-6 and TRBJ1-4; unclear D gene. This CDR3 contains 15 residues. CDR1 is MNHNY, CDR2 SVGAGI, per germline (reference sequence). Trimming stripped 2 bases from V and 4 bases from J, with 11 bases between. The CDR3 region is CASSYMGRFNEKLFF. CDR3 DNA sequence: TGTGCCAGCAGTTACATGGGCAGGTTTAATGAAAAACTGTTTTTT.

This clonotype was seen more than once but under ten times. The chain couples TRBV5-1 to TRBJ1-2, with D unclear. CDR3 length equals 15 residues. Per the germline V gene, CDR1 is SGHRS and CDR2 is YFSETQ. V was pared by 0 bases and J by 0 bases, with 9 bases between. CDR3: CASSLDGGTNYGYTF. CDR3 bases: TGCGCCAGCAGCTTGGATGGCGGAACTAACTATGGCTACACCTTC.

V and J are TRBV7-2 and TRBJ2-7, with TRBD2 identical over 9 bases. The CDR3 extends over 14 amino acids. Germline loops: CDR1 SGHTA, CDR2 FQGNSA. Trimming removed 4 bases from V and 7 bases from J; junction bases left unmatched: 8. Here the CDR3 reads CASSSQRGVGEQYF. The CDR3 DNA sequence: TGTGCCAGCAGCTCCCAGCGGGGGGTAGGGGAGCAGTACTTC.

The chain is built from TRBV11-3 and TRBJ2-5; a weak D match, TRBD2 (6 bases). Germline V gene data show CDR1 as SGHNT and CDR2 as YENEEA. Trimming pared 6 bases from V and 1 base from J, leaving 15 bases between. The CDR3 runs to 15 residues. The CDR3 reads CASSTARDAQETQYF. CDR3 sequence (DNA): TGTGCCAGCAGTACCGCGCGGGACGCCCAAGAGACCCAGTACTTC.

V gene TRBV7-9 combines with J gene TRBJ2-3; D ambiguous. This CDR3 is built from 12 residues. Trimming left V 5 bases short and J 6 bases short, with 9 bases between. Germline assignment: CDR1 SEHNR and CDR2 FQNEAQ (reference sequence). The CDR3 sequence: CASSPYKDTQYF. In DNA, the CDR3 is TGTGCCAGCAGCCCTTATAAGGATACGCAGTATTTT.

This clonotype was counted ten times or more. The chain couples TRBV29-1 to TRBJ2-5; D may be TRBD1 (6 bases). In germline, CDR1 is SQVTM, CDR2 ANQGSEA. The CDR3 sequence is 11 residues long. Trimming removed 1 base at V and 11 bases at J, with 11 bases between. CDR3 DNA: TGCAGCGTTGAAGCCTTGGGACAACAGTACTTC. This codes for CSVEALGQQYF.

This clonotype came up a few times. The chain combines TRBV5-1 with TRBJ2-1; 12 nucleotides match TRBD2. The CDR3 sequence is 18 residues long. With 4 bases clipped from V and 0 bases from J, the junction kept 8 bases outside the gene matches. Germline assignment: CDR1 SGHRS and CDR2 YFSETQ. CDR3 residues: CASSPGLAGSISYNEQFF. CDR3 DNA: TGCGCCAGCAGCCCGGGACTAGCGGGCAGTATCTCCTACAATGAGCAGTTCTTC.

The chain recombines TRBV29-1 with TRBJ2-5, with a weak D call TRBD1 (5 bases). This CDR3 comprises 16 residues. Trimming left V 0 bases short and J 5 bases short, with 19 bases between. CDR1 SQVTM and CDR2 ANQGSEA come from the germline V gene. The CDR3 DNA follows: TGCAGCGTTGAAGATCTTATCCAGGGAAAGCAGGAGACCCAGTACTTC. This sequence encodes CSVEDLIQGKQETQYF.

Turning to this clonotype: A junction boundary mismatches the germline segment, possibly from a read error. This sequence joins TRBV29-1 and TRBJ2-2, with 10 bases that match TRBD1. CDR3 length equals 16 residues. Per the germline V gene, CDR1 is SQVTM and CDR2 is ANQGSEA. As DNA, the CDR3 is TGCAGCGTTGGGATTTCGGGACAGGGGTACACCGGGGAGCCGTTTTTT. Translating it yields CSVGISGQGYTGEPFF.

The gene calls are TRBV7-3 and TRBJ2-6; no definite D call. Between the trimmed V and J ends, which lost 2 bases and 4 bases, there was a span of 9 bases. Germline V lookup: CDR1 SGHTA, CDR2 FQGTGA. The CDR3 loop spans 15 amino acids. CDR3 sequence (DNA): TGTGCCAGCAGCTTAGCCCCACACGGGGCCAACGTCCTGACTTTC. Its translation: CASSLAPHGANVLTF. The entire variable domain, with the rest obtained from reference TRBV7-3 and TRBJ2-6, is as follows: GAGVSQTPSNKVTEKGKYVELRCDPISGHTALYWYRQSLGQGPEFLIYFQGTGAADDSGLPNDRFFAVRPEGSVSTLKIQRTERGDSAVYLCASSLAPHGANVLTFGAGSRLTVL.

The V and J genes are TRBV28 and TRBJ2-6; possibly TRBD2 for D (6 bases). V was cut by 6 bases and J by 0 bases, with 21 bases left in between. CDR3 length equals 19 residues. Germline V gene sequence: CDR1 MDHEN, CDR2 SYDVKM. CDR3 sequence: CASSPYTCGKSSGANVLTF. Written as DNA, the CDR3 is TGTGCCAGCAGCCCTTATACTTGCGGGAAGAGCTCTGGGGCCAACGTCCTGACTTTC.

This clonotype was seen a handful of times. DNA of the CDR3: TGTGCCAGCACCACAGGGGCAGGGGGAGGCTACACCTTC. This codes for CASTTGAGGGYTF. The rearrangement joins TRBV25-1 to TRBJ1-2; 7 bases map to TRBD1. After removal of 7 bases from V and 8 bases from J, the junction contained 10 bases not matched to a gene. This CDR3 has 13 residues. Germline V gene sequence: CDR1 MGHDK, CDR2 SYGVNS.

The chain has TRBV4-1 and TRBJ2-1; 9 nucleotides line up with TRBD2. Germline values: CDR1 MGHRA, CDR2 YSYEKL. The junction had 9 bases not matched to a gene; V was cut back by 2 bases and J by 10 bases. This CDR3 has 15 amino acids. The CDR3 sequence: CASSQFAGGRNEQFF. CDR3 bases: TGCGCCAGCAGCCAATTTGCGGGAGGGAGAAACGAGCAGTTCTTC.

This clonotype was picked up a small number of times. The chain couples TRBV27 to TRBJ2-7; the match to TRBD2 covers 10 bases. The trim removed 3 bases at V and 4 bases at J, leaving 3 bases unmatched. Germline CDR1 MNHEY, CDR2 SMNVEV (reference sequence). This CDR3 has 14 amino acids. Written as DNA, the CDR3 is TGTGCCAGCAGTTTCCTAGCGGGAGAATACGAGCAGTACTTC. Protein product: CASSFLAGEYEQYF.

In its sample, this clonotype was seen a few times. The rearrangement joins TRBV3-1 to TRBJ2-1; D not certain. V was pared by 4 bases and J by 8 bases, with 9 bases between. The CDR3 consists of 12 residues. Germline values: CDR1 LGHDT, CDR2 YNNKEL (reference sequence). CDR3 protein: CASSRVYDEQFF. The CDR3 nucleotides read TGTGCCAGCAGCCGGGTGTATGATGAGCAGTTCTTC.